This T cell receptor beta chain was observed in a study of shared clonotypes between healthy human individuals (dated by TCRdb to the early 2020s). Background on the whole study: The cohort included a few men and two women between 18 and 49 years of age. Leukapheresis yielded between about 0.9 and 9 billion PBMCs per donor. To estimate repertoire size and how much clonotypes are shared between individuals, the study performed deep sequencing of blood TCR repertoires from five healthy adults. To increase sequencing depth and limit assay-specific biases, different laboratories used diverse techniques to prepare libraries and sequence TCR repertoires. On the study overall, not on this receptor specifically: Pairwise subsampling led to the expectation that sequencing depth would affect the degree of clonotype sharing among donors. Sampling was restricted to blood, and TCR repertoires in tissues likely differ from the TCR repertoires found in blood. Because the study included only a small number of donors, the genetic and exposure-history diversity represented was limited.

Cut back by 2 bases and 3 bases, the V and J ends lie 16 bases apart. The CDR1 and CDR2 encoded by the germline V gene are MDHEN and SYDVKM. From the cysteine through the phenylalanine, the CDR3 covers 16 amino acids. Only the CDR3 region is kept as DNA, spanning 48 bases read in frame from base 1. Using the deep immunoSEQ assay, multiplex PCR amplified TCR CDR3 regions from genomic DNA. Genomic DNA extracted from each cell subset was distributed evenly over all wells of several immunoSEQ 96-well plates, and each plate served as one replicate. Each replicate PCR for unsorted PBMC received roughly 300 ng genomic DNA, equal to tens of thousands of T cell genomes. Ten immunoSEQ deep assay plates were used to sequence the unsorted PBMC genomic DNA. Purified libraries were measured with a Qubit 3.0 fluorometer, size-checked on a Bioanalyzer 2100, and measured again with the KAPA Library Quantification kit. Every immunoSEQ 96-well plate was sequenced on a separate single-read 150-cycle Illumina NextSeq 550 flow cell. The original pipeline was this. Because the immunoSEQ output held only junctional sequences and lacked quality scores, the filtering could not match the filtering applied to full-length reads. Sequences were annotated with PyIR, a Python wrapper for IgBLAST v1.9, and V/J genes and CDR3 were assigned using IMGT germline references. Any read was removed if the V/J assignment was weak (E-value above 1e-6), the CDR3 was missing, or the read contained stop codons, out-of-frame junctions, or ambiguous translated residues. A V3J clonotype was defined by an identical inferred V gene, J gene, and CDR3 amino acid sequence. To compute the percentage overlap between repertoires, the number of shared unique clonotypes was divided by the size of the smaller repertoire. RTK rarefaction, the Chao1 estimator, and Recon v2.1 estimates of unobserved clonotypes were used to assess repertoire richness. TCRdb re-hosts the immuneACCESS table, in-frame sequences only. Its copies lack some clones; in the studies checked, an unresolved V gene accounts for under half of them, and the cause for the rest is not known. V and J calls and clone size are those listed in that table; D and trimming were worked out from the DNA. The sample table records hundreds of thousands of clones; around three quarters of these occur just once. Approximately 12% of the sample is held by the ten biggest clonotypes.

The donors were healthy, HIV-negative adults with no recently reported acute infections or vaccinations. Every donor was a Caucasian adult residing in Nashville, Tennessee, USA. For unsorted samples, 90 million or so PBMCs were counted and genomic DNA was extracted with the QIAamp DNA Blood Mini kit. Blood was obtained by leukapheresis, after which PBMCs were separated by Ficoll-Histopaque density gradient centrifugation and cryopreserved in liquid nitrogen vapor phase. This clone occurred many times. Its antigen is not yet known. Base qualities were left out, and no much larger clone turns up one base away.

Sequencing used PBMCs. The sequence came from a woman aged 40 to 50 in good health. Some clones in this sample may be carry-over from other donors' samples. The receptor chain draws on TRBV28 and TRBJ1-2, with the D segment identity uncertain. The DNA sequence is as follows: TGTGCCAGCAGTTTAATCGGGTATGGTGGGGACTATGGCTACACCTTC. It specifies CASSLIGYGGDYGYTF.